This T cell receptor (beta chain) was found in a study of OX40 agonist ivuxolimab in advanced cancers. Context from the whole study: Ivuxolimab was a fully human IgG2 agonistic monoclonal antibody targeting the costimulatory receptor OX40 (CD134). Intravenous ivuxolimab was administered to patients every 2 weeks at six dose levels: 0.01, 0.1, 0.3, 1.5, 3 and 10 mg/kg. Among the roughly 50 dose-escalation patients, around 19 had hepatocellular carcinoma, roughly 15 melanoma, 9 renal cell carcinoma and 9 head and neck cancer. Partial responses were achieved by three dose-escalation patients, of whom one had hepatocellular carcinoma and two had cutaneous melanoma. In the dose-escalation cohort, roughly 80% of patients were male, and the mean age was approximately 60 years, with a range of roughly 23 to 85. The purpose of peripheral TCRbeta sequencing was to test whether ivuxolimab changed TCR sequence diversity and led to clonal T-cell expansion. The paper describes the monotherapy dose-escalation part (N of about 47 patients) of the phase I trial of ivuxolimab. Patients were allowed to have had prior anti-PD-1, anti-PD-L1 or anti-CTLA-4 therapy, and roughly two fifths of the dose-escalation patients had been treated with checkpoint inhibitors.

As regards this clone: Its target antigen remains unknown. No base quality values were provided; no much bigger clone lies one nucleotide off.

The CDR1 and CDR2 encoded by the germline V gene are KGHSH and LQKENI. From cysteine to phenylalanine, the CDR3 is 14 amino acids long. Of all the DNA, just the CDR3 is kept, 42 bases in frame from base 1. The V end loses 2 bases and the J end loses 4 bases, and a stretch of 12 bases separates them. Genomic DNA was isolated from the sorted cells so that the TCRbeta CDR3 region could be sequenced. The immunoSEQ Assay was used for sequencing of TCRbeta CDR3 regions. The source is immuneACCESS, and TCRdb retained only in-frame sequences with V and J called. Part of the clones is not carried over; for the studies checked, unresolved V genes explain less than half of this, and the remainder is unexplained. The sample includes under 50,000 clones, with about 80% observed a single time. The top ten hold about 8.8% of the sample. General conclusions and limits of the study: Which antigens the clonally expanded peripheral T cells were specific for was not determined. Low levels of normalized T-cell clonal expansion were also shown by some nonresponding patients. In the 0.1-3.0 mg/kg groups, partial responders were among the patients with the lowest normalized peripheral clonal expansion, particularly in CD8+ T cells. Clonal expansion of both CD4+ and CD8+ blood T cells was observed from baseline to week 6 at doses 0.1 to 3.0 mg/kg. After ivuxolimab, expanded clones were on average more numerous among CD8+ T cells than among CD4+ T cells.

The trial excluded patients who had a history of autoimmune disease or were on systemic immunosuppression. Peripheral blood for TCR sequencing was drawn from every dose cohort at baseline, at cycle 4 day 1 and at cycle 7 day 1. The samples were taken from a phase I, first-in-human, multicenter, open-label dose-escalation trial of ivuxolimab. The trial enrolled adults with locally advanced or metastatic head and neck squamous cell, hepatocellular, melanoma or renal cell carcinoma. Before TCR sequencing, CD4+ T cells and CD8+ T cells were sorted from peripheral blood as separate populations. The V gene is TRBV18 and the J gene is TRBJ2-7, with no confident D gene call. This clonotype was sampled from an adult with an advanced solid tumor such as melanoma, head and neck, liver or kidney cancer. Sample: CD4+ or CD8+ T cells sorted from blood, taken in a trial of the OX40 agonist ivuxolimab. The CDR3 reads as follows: CASSPAGPGYEQYF. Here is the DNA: TGTGCCAGCTCACCAGCAGGCCCAGGTTACGAGCAGTACTTC.